These 20 T cell receptor beta chains share one sample of origin, sequenced in a study of graft-versus-host responses after intestinal transplantation (dated by TCRdb to 2020 to 2023). Preparation of the library involved the immunoSEQ multiplex PCR assay. TCRdb holds this immuneACCESS table with in-frame rearrangements only. Some clones are missing; in checked studies, unresolved V genes explain under half, and the rest has no known cause. The sample has 95,000 to 150,000 clones on record, roughly 93% of them singletons. More than 0.1% of the sample lies in the top ten. Which antigens these TCRs recognize remains unknown. The sample's time point, from its label and the paper: cells obtained before transplantation from donor or recipient. Sequences were derived from unstimulated CD4+ T cells sorted from spleen or lymph node cells, sampled before intestinal transplant. These receptors were obtained from a human donor who received an intestinal transplant.

This rearrangement joins TRBV4-1 to TRBJ1-5, with TRBD1 matching over 7 bases. Germline assignment: CDR1 MGHRA and CDR2 YSYEKL. The trim removed 0 bases at V and 7 bases at J, leaving 6 bases unmatched. This CDR3 spans 15 amino acids. The CDR3 DNA follows: TGCGCCAGCAGCCAAGAGGGACAGATGGAACAGCCCCAGCATTTT. This translates into CASSQEGQMEQPQHF.

Comments on this clone: Sequence at one end of the junction differs from germline and may be a read error. The chain links TRBV27 to TRBJ2-1; tentatively, D is TRBD1 or TRBD2 (5 bases each). Per germline, CDR1 MNHEY and CDR2 SMNVEV (reference sequence). This CDR3 spans 18 amino acids. The CDR3 reads CASSLRIHSGTSDNEQFF. The CDR3 nucleotides are TGTGCCAGCAGTTTACGAATTCATTCCGGGACCTCCGACAATGAGCAGTTCTTC.

The gene calls are TRBV28 and TRBJ2-1; the D call may be TRBD1 or TRBD2 (6 bases each). Germline V lookup: CDR1 MDHEN, CDR2 SYDVKM. The V gene lost 4 bases and the J gene lost 8 bases, with 21 bases spanning the gap. CDR3 length: 16 amino acids. Here the CDR3 DNA reads TGTGCCAGCAGTTACGGGATACTAGAGGGGGGCCATGAGCAGTTCTTC. It encodes CASSYGILEGGHEQFF.

The chain has TRBV5-1 and TRBJ2-1, with D unresolved. The CDR3 contains 14 residues. CDR1 SGHRS and CDR2 YFSETQ come from the germline V gene. V lost 7 bases, J lost 1 base, and 12 bases lay in between. This chain's CDR3 is CASRTVTSYNEQFF. The CDR3 DNA reads TGCGCCAGCCGGACGGTTACATCCTACAATGAGCAGTTCTTC. The complete variable domain, with remaining parts taken from reference TRBV5-1 and TRBJ2-1, reads KAGVTQTPRYLIKTRGQQVTLSCSPISGHRSVSWYQQTPGQGLQFLFEYFSETQRNKGNFPGRFSGRQFSNSRSEMNVSTLELGDSALYLCASRTVTSYNEQFFGPGTRLTVL.

V usage is TRBV6-1 and J usage is TRBJ2-3, with no clear D. The germline CDR1 and CDR2 sequences are MNHNS and SASEGT. Deletions cut 3 bases from V and 1 base from J, with 11 bases between. The CDR3 length is 15 residues. In nucleotides, the CDR3 is TGTGCCAGCAGTGACTTTGGGGATGGCACAGATACGCAGTATTTT. The encoded protein is CASSDFGDGTDTQYF.

Concerning this clone: Different DNA sequences within this sample yield the same CDR3. This chain links TRBV18 with TRBJ2-7; D is possibly TRBD2 (5 bases). The CDR3 is 14 residues long. The germline CDR1 and CDR2 sequences are KGHSH and LQKENI. The V end was cut by 0 bases, the J end by 1 base, with 7 bases between. CDR3: CASSPPSGSYEQYF. For the CDR3, the DNA is TGTGCCAGCTCACCACCTTCGGGGTCCTACGAGCAGTACTTC.

The rearrangement joins TRBV27 to TRBJ2-7; tentatively, D is TRBD1 (6 bases). This CDR3 contains 13 residues. Per germline, CDR1 MNHEY and CDR2 SMNVEV (reference sequence). V was trimmed by 8 bases and J by 5 bases, leaving 16 bases between them. CDR3 residues: CASRLNGGDEQYF. Here the CDR3 DNA reads TGTGCCAGCCGCCTGAATGGGGGCGACGAGCAGTACTTC.

V and J are TRBV5-1 and TRBJ2-7; D tentatively reads TRBD1 or TRBD2 (5 bases each). The CDR3 loop spans 17 amino acids. V was trimmed by 7 bases and J by 2 bases, leaving 25 bases between them. The germline V gene encodes CDR1 SGHRS and CDR2 YFSETQ. The CDR3 DNA reads as TGCGCCAGCGGGCAGAGAGGGGCTTTAACAGGACCCTACGAGCAGTACTTC. This sequence encodes CASGQRGALTGPYEQYF.

The V and J genes are TRBV9 and TRBJ2-1; unclear D gene. The germline V and J ends were trimmed by 4 bases and 2 bases, with 19 bases remaining between them. Germline CDR1 reads SGDLS; CDR2 reads YYNGEE. The length of the CDR3 is 17 residues. In nucleotides, the CDR3 is TGTGCCAGCAGCCCGTCATTGGGCCCTTGGCCCTACAATGAGCAGTTCTTC. It translates to CASSPSLGPWPYNEQFF.

V and J are TRBV5-4 and TRBJ2-7; the match to TRBD2 covers 9 bases. Germline CDR1 SGHNT, CDR2 YYREEE (reference sequence). The V gene end was trimmed by 4 bases and the J gene end by 3 bases; junction bases not matched to a gene: 8. The CDR3 loop spans 15 amino acids. The CDR3 region has the DNA TGTGCCAGCAGCCTTAGCGGGAGCAGAGTCTACGAGCAGTACTTC. This translates into CASSLSGSRVYEQYF.

The gene calls are TRBV30 and TRBJ2-5; 7 bases align to TRBD1. Germline V gene data show CDR1 as GTSNPN and CDR2 as SVGIG (reference sequence). CDR3 length: 13 amino acids. The J segment lost 7 bases and the V segment lost 3 bases, leaving 8 bases of the junction unmatched. The CDR3 DNA reads as TGTGCCTGGAGCCTTCAGGGGGATGGGACCCAGTACTTC. Encoded protein: CAWSLQGDGTQYF.

The chain carries TRBV5-1 and TRBJ2-5; the D gene could be TRBD1 or TRBD2 (6 bases each). The V end was cut by 0 bases, the J end by 7 bases, with 13 bases between. The CDR3 sequence is 14 residues long. Germline CDR1 SGHRS, CDR2 YFSETQ. The CDR3 DNA reads TGCGCCAGCAGCTTGGAGGGGGGATCCGGGACCCAGTACTTC. It codes for CASSLEGGSGTQYF.

This chain joins TRBV6-5 and TRBJ2-3, with no clear D. The CDR3 runs to 14 residues. V lost 4 bases, J lost 6 bases, and 14 bases lay in between. Germline assignment: CDR1 MNHEY and CDR2 SVGAGI. CDR3 DNA: TGTGCCAGCAGTTTGGGCCCCACCGGGGATACGCAGTATTTT. This encodes CASSLGPTGDTQYF.

The V gene is TRBV5-1, the J gene TRBJ1-4; TRBD1 matches 7 bases. J lost 7 bases, V lost 4 bases, and 10 bases had no gene match. The CDR3 loop spans 15 amino acids. Germline values: CDR1 SGHRS, CDR2 YFSETQ. DNA of the CDR3: TGCGCCAGCAGCGGAGAGGGGGCCCTAGGTGAAAAACTGTTTTTT. Translation: CASSGEGALGEKLFF. The variable domain in full, completed from reference TRBV5-1 and TRBJ1-4, reads KAGVTQTPRYLIKTRGQQVTLSCSPISGHRSVSWYQQTPGQGLQFLFEYFSETQRNKGNFPGRFSGRQFSNSRSEMNVSTLELGDSALYLCASSGEGALGEKLFFGSGTQLSVL.

The chain joins TRBV19 to TRBJ2-3, with D uncertain. The CDR3 contains 16 residues. V was pared by 7 bases and J by 8 bases, with 25 bases between. Germline CDR1 LNHDA, CDR2 SQIVND (reference sequence). In DNA, the CDR3 is TGTGCCAGTACTCCCCAAACCCGGGCCGCGGTTCGTACGCAGTATTTT. Protein product: CASTPQTRAAVRTQYF.

The gene calls are TRBV18 and TRBJ2-7; TRBD1 is a possible D gene (5 bases). The V end was cut by 3 bases, the J end by 1 base, with 10 bases between. Per germline, CDR1 KGHSH and CDR2 LQKENI. There are 14 residues in the CDR3. CDR3 nucleotides: TGTGCCAGCTCACCGATGGACATGTCCTACGAGCAGTACTTC. Encoded protein: CASSPMDMSYEQYF.

This chain links TRBV6-5 with TRBJ1-2; D is possibly TRBD1 (6 bases). This CDR3 contains 16 residues. Germline CDR1 reads MNHEY; CDR2 reads SVGAGI. The V end was cut by 6 bases, the J end by 0 bases, with 17 bases between. CDR3 nucleotides: TGTGCCAGCAGCTACCGGACAGCGCAAGCTAACTATGGCTACACCTTC. It encodes CASSYRTAQANYGYTF.

This clone was seen just once. The chain combines TRBV10-1 with TRBJ2-1, with D possibly matching TRBD2 (5 bases). The CDR3 loop spans 14 amino acids. Germline loops: CDR1 WNHNN, CDR2 SYGVQD (reference sequence). Trimming took 5 bases from V and 5 from J, leaving 13 bases between them. The CDR3 bases are TGCGCCAGCAGTCAGCGGCCCCGGCACAATGAGCAGTTCTTC. Translating gives CASSQRPRHNEQFF.

The chain links TRBV11-2 to TRBJ2-7; 8 bases agree with TRBD2. Per germline, CDR1 SGHAT and CDR2 FQNNGV. The CDR3 contains 18 residues. Trimming took 4 bases from V and 4 from J; bases not matched to a gene: 18. The CDR3 region is CASSSPPGGRALVYEQYF. The CDR3 region has the DNA TGTGCCAGCAGCTCCCCACCGGGAGGGAGGGCCCTCGTATACGAGCAGTACTTC. The full variable domain, completed using reference TRBV11-2 and TRBJ2-7, is EAGVAQSPRYKIIEKRQSVAFWCNPISGHATLYWYQQILGQGPKLLIQFQNNGVVDDSQLPKDRFSAERLKGVDSTLKIQPAKLEDSAVYLCASSSPPGGRALVYEQYFGPGTRLTVT.

The chain carries TRBV29-1 and TRBJ1-1, with D maybe TRBD1 (6 bases). Trimming stripped 6 bases from V and 0 bases from J, with 14 bases between. The CDR3 covers 14 residues. The V gene's germline CDR1 is SQVTM and CDR2 ANQGSEA. CDR3 protein: CSVVLGQMNTEAFF. Here the CDR3 DNA reads TGCAGCGTCGTCCTTGGACAGATGAACACTGAAGCTTTCTTT.